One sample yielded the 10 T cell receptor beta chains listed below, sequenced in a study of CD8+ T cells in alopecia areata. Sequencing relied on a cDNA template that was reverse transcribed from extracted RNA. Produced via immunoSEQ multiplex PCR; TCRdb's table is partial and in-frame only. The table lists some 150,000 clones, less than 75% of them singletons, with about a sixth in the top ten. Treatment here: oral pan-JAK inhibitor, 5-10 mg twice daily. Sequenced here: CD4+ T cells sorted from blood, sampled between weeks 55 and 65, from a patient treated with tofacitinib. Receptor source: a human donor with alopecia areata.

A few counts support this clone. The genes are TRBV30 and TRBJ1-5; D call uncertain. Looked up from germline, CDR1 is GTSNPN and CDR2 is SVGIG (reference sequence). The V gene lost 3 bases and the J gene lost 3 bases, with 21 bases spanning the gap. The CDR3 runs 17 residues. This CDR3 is CAWRPQKGPRNNQPQHF. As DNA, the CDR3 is TGTGCCTGGAGACCCCAGAAGGGCCCTAGAAACAATCAGCCCCAGCATTTT.

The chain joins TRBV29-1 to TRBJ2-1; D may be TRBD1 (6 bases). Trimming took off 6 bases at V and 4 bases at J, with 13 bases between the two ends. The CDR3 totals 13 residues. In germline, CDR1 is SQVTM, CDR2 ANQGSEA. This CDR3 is CSVVGQTYNEQFF. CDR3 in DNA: TGCAGCGTCGTTGGACAGACTTACAATGAGCAGTTCTTC.

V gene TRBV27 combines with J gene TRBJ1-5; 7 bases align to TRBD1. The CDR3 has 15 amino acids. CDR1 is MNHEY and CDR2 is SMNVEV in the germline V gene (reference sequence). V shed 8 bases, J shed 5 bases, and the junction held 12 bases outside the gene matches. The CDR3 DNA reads TGTGCCAGCGGAAACCGACAGGGTATGCATCAGCCCCAGCATTTT. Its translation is CASGNRQGMHQPQHF.

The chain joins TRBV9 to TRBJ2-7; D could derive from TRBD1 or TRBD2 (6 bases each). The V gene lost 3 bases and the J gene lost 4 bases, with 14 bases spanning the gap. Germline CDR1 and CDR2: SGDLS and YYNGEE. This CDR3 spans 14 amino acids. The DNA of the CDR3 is TGTGCCAGCAGCGCGGCGGGACACGGTTACGAGCAGTACTTC. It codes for CASSAAGHGYEQYF.

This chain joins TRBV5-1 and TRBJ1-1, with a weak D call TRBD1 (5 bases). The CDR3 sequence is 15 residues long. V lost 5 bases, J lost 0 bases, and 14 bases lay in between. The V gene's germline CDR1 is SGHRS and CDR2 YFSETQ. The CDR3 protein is CASSRLGPMNTEAFF. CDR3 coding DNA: TGCGCCAGCAGTAGGCTGGGACCCATGAACACTGAAGCTTTCTTT.

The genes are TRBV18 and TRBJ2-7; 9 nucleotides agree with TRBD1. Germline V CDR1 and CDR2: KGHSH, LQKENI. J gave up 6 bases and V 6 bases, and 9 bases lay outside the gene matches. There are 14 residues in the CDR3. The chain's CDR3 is CASSLGQGPFEQYF. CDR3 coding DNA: TGTGCCAGCTCCCTGGGACAGGGTCCTTTCGAGCAGTACTTC.

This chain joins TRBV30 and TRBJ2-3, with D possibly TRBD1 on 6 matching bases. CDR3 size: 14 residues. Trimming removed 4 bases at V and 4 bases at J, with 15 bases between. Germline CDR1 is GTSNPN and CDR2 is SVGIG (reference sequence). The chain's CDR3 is CAWTDSPRADTQYF. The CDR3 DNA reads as TGTGCCTGGACGGACAGCCCTAGGGCAGATACGCAGTATTTT.

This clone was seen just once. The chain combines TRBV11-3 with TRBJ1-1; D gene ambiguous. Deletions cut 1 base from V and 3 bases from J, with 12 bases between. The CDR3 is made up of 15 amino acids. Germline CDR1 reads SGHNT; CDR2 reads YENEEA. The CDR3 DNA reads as TGTGCCAGCAGCTTAGTATCGTGGTCAGACACTGAAGCTTTCTTT. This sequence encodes CASSLVSWSDTEAFF.

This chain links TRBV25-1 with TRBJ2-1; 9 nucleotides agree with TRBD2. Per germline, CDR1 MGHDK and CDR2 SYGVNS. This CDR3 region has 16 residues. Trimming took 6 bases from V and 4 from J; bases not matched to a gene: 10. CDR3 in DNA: TGTGCCAGCAGCAACGTAGCTAGCGGGGCGTACAATGAGCAGTTCTTC. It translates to CASSNVASGAYNEQFF.

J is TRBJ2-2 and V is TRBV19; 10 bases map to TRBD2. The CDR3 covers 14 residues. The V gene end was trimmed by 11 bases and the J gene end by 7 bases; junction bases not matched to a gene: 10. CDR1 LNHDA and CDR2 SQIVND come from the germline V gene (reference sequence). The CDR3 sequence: CAGRAGGPGGELFF. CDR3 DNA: TGTGCCGGGAGAGCGGGGGGGCCTGGCGGGGAGCTGTTTTTT.